These T cell receptor beta chains were read from a single sample in a study of shared clonotypes between healthy human individuals. TCRdb keeps only in-frame clones here, not all; method: immunoSEQ multiplex PCR. The data show about 2 million clones, over 85% seen once. Input material: naive CD8+ T cells sorted from blood. The source of these receptors is a man aged 18 to 29 in good health. Both conserved end residues are part of each CDR3. The D gene is left open where the match is weak. Clone size is given for some rows only: seen once, a few or many times, or a class if the clone is expanded.

v_gene	abundance	j_gene	d_gene	CDR3nt	CDR3aa
TRBV5-1	-	TRBJ2-4	-	TGCGCCAGCAGCCCGTCCGGGTATGGGGCCGACATTCAGTACTTC	CASSPSGYGADIQYF
TRBV9	-	TRBJ2-1	TRBD2	TGTGCCAGCAGCCGAAGGGAGGGACTAGCGGGGGTTAGCTCCTACAATGAGCAGTTCTTC	CASSRREGLAGVSSYNEQFF
TRBV9	-	TRBJ2-6	-	TGTGCCAGCAGCGTAGGTGGACACCACTTCTCTGGGGCCAACGTCCTGACTTTC	CASSVGGHHFSGANVLTF
TRBV5-1	-	TRBJ2-7	-	TGCGCCAGCAGCTCCACCGTCGGGTACGAGCAGTACTTC	CASSSTVGYEQYF
TRBV7-6	-	TRBJ2-7	TRBD1	TGTGCCAGCAGCTTCCGGGACAGGGGGTACGAGCAGTACTTC	CASSFRDRGYEQYF
TRBV27	-	TRBJ1-1	-	TGTGCCAGCAGTTTGGCACTGCTGAACACTGAAGCTTTCTTT	CASSLALLNTEAFF
TRBV5-1	-	TRBJ2-5	-	TGCGCCAGCAGCTTGGAGGGTGAAGAGACCCAGTACTTC	CASSLEGEETQYF
TRBV5-6	-	TRBJ1-1	-	TGTGCCAGCAGCCCGGGTGTTCTTGGTGAAGCTTTCTTT	CASSPGVLGEAFF
TRBV29-1	-	TRBJ2-7	TRBD1	TGCAGCGTTGAAACAGACAGGGACCACGAGCAGTACTTC	CSVETDRDHEQYF
TRBV9	once	TRBJ2-3	TRBD2	TGTGCCAGCAGCGTCCGGACTAGCAGTAGCACAGATACGCAGTATTTT	CASSVRTSSSTDTQYF
TRBV11-2	-	TRBJ2-1	TRBD2	TGTGCCAGCAGCAGCCCGACTAGCGGGAGCGGCAATGAGCAGTTCTTC	CASSSPTSGSGNEQFF
TRBV30	-	TRBJ1-5	-	TGTGCCTGGACAGGGGATAGCAATCAGCCCCGGCATTTT	CAWTGDSNQPRHF
TRBV9	-	TRBJ1-2	-	TGTGCCAGCAGCGTAGGTGGGGCCTATGGCTACACCTTC	CASSVGGAYGYTF
TRBV5-6	-	TRBJ2-3	TRBD2	TGTGCCAGCAGCGGCGGGGGGGATACGCAGTATTTT	CASSGGGDTQYF
TRBV9	-	TRBJ2-2	-	TGTGCCAGCAGCTCGAAGATGGGGACGGCGAACACCGGGGAGCTGTTTTTT	CASSSKMGTANTGELFF
TRBV4-3	-	TRBJ2-1	-	TGCGCCAGCAGCCAAGATCAAGGCAGTTTCTATGAGCAGTTCTTC	CASSQDQGSFYEQFF
TRBV7-6	-	TRBJ1-1	-	TGTGCCAGCAGCTGGGGGGGGCTGAACACTGAAGCTTTCTTT	CASSWGGLNTEAFF
TRBV19	once	TRBJ2-7	-	TGTGCCAGTAGTCCCTACACAGGCTACGAGCAGTACTTC	CASSPYTGYEQYF
TRBV5-4	-	TRBJ2-3	-	TGTGCCAGCAGCATAGACACAGATACGCAGTATTTT	CASSIDTDTQYF
TRBV4-1	-	TRBJ2-5	-	TGCGCCAGCAGCCAAAAAGAGGGTTGGGAGACCCAGTACTTC	CASSQKEGWETQYF
TRBV4-1	-	TRBJ1-6	TRBD1	TGCGCCAGCAGCCACCTTAGAGAGGGGGCGAATTCACCCCTCCACTTT	CASSHLREGANSPLHF
TRBV19	-	TRBJ2-7	-	TGTGCCAGTAGTACCCGGACAGACTCCTACGAGCAGTACTTC	CASSTRTDSYEQYF